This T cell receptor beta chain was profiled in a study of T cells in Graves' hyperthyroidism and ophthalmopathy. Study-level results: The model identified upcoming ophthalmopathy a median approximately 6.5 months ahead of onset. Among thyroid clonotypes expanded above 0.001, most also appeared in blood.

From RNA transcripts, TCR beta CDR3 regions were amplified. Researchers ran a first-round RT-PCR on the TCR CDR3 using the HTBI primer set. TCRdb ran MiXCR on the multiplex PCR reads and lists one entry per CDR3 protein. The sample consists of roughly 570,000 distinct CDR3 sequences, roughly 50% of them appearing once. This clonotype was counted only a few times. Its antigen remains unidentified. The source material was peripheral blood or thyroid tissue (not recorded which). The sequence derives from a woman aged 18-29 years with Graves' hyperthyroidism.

CDR3 DNA: TGCAGCGTTCGGGGAGATACGCAGTATTTT. It is translated as CSVRGDTQYF. V and J are TRBV29-1 and TRBJ2-3, with D tentatively TRBD2 (5 bases). There are 10 residues in the CDR3. Germline V gives CDR1 SQVTM, CDR2 ANQGSEA. The germline V and J ends were trimmed by 5 bases and 5 bases, with 5 bases remaining between them.